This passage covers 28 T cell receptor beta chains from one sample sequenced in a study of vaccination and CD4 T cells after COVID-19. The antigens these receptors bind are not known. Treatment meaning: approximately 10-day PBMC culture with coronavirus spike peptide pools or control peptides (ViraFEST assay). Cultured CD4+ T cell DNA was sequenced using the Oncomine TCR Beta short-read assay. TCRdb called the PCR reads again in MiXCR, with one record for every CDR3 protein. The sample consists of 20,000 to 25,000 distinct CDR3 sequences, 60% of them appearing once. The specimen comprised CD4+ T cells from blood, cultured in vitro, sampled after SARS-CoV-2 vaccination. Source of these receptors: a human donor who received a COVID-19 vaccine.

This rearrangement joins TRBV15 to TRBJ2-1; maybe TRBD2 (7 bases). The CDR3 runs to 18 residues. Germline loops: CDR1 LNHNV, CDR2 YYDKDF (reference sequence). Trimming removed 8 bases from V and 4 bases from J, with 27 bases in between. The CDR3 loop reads CATLTLQDPGGQYNEQFF. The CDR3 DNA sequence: TGTGCCACCCTAACCCTTCAAGACCCGGGGGGCCAGTACAATGAGCAGTTCTTC.

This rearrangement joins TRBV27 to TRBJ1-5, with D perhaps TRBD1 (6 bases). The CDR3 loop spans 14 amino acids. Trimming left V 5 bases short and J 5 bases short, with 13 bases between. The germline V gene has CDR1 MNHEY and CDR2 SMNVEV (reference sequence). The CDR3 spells CASSPWTDYQPQHF. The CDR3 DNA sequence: TGTGCCAGCAGTCCGTGGACAGATTATCAGCCCCAGCATTTT.

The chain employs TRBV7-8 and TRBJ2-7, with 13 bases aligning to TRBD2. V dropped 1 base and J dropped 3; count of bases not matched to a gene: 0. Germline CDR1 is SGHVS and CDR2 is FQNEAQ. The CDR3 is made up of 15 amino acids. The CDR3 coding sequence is TGTGCCAGCAGCTTAGGGACTAGCGGGGGCTACGAGCAGTACTTC. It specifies CASSLGTSGGYEQYF.

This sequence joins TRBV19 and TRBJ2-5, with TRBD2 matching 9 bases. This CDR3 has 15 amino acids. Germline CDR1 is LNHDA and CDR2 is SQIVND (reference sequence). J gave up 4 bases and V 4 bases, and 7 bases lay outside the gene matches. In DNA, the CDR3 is TGTGCCAGTAGTAATGGCGGGGGGGCGGTAGAGACCCAGTACTTC. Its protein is CASSNGGGAVETQYF.

CDR3 loop: CASSQATGRSYGYTF. CDR3 DNA: TGTGCCAGCAGCCAGGCGACAGGACGCAGCTATGGCTACACCTTC. The rearrangement joins TRBV4-2 to TRBJ1-2; maybe TRBD1 (6 bases). The CDR3 has 15 residues. CDR1 is LGHNA, CDR2 YNFKEQ, per germline. Trimming took off 3 bases at V and 4 bases at J, with 15 bases between the two ends.

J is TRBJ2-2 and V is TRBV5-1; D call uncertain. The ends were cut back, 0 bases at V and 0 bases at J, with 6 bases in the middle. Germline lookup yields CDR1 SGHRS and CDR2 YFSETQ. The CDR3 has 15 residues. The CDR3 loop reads CASSLVDANTGELFF. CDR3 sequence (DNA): TGCGCCAGCAGCTTGGTAGATGCGAACACCGGGGAGCTGTTTTTT.

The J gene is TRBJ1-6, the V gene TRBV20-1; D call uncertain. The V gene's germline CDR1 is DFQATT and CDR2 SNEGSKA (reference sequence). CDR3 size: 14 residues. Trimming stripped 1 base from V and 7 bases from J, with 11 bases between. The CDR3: CSARAYNQNSPLHF. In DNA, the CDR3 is TGCAGTGCTAGAGCTTACAACCAAAATTCACCCCTCCACTTT.

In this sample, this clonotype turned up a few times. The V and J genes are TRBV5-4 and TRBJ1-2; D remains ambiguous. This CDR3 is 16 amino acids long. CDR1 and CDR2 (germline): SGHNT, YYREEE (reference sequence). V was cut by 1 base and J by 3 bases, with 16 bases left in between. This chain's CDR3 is CASSLQLGQKDYGYTF. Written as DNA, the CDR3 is TGTGCCAGCAGCTTGCAGTTAGGGCAGAAGGACTATGGCTACACCTTC. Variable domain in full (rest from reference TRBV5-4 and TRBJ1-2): ETGVTQSPTHLIKTRGQQVTLRCSSQSGHNTVSWYQQALGQGPQFIFQYYREEENGRGNFPPRFSGLQFPNYSSELNVNALELDDSALYLCASSLQLGQKDYGYTFGSGTRLTVV.

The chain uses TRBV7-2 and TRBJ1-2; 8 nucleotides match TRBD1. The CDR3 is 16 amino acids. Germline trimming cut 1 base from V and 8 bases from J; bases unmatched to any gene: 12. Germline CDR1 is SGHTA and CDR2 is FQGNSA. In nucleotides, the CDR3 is TGTGCCAGCAGCTTAGACGGACAGGGCTGGGAGAAAGGCTACACCTTC. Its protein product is CASSLDGQGWEKGYTF.

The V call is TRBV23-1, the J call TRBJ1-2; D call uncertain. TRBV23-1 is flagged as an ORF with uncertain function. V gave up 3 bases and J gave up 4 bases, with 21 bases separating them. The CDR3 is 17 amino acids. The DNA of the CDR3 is TGCGCCAGCAGTCACCTTAACACCGAAAACTCCAGCTATGGCTACACCTTC. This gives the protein CASSHLNTENSSYGYTF.

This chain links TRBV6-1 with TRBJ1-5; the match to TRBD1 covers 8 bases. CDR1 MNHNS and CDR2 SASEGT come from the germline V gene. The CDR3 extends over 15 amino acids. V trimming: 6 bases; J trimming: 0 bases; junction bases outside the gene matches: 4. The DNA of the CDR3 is TGTGCCAGCAGACCGGACAGGGCTAGCAATCAGCCCCAGCATTTT. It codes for CASRPDRASNQPQHF.

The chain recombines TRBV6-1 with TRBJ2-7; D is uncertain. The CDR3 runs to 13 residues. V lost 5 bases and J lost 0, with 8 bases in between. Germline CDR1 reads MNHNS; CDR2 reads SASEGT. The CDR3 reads CASSPLTSYEQYF. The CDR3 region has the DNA TGTGCCAGCAGTCCCCTGACCTCCTACGAGCAGTACTTC.

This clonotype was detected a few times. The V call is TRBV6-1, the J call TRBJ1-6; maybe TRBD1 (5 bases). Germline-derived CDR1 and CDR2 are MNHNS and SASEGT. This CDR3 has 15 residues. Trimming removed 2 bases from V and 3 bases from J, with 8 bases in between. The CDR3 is CASSEQGNYNSPLHF. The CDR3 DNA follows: TGTGCCAGCAGTGAACAGGGAAACTATAATTCACCCCTCCACTTT.

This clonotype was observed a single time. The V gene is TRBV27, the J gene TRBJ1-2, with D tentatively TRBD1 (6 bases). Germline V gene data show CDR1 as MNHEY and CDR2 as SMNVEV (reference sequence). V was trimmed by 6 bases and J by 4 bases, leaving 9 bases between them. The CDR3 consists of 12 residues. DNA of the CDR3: TGTGCCAGCAGGGACAGCGTCTATGGCTACACCTTC. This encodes CASRDSVYGYTF.

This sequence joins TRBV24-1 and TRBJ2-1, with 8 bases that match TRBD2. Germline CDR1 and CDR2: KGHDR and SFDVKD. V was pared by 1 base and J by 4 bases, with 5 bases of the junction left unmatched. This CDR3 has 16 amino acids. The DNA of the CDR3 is TGTGCCACCAGTGATTTCTCCGGGACTAGTTACAATGAGCAGTTCTTC. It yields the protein CATSDFSGTSYNEQFF.

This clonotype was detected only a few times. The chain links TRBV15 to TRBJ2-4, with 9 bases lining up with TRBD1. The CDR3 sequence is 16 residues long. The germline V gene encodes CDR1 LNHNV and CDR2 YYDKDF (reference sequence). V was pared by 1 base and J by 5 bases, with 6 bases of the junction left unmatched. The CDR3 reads CATSRGTGAGENIQYF. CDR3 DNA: TGTGCCACCAGCAGAGGGACAGGGGCCGGGGAAAACATTCAGTACTTC.

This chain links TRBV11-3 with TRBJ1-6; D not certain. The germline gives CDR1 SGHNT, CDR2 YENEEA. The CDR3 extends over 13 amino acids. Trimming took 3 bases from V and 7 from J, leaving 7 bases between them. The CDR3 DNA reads TGTGCCAGCAGCTTCGACTACAATTCACCCCTCCACTTT. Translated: CASSFDYNSPLHF.

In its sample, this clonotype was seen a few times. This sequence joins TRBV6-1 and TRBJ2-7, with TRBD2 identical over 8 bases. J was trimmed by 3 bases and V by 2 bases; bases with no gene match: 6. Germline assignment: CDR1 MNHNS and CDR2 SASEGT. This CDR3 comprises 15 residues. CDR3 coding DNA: TGTGCCAGCAGTGAAAGGAGCGGGGGAGTCTACGAGCAGTACTTC. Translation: CASSERSGGVYEQYF.

In nucleotides, the CDR3 is TGTGCCATCAGCAAAGGGACAAGGGAAACCTATGGCTACACCTTC. The encoded protein is CAISKGTRETYGYTF. The V gene is TRBV10-3, the J gene TRBJ1-2, with TRBD1 as a possible D gene (6 bases). CDR3 length: 15 residues. The germline CDR1 and CDR2 sequences are ENHRY and SYGVKD. Trimming stripped 6 bases from V and 4 bases from J, with 18 bases between.

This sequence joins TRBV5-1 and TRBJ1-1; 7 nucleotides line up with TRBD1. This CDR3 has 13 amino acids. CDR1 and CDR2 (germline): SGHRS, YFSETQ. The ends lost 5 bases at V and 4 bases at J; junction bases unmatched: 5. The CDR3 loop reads CASSGGTATEAFF. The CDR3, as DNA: TGCGCCAGCAGTGGTGGGACAGCCACTGAAGCTTTCTTT. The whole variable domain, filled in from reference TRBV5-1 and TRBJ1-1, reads KAGVTQTPRYLIKTRGQQVTLSCSPISGHRSVSWYQQTPGQGLQFLFEYFSETQRNKGNFPGRFSGRQFSNSRSEMNVSTLELGDSALYLCASSGGTATEAFFGQGTRLTVV.

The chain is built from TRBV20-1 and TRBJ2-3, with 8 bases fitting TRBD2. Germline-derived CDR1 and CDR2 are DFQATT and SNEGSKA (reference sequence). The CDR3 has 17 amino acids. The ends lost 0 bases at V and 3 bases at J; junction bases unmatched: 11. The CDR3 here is CSARELGLVVRTDTQYF. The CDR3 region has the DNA TGCAGTGCTAGAGAACTGGGACTAGTCGTACGGACAGATACGCAGTATTTT.

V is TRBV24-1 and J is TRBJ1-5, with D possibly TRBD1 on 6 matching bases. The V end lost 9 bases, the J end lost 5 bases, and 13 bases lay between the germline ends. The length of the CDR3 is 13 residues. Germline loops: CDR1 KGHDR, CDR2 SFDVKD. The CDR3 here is CATGGGVDQPQHF. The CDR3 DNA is TGTGCCACCGGGGGGGGCGTTGATCAGCCCCAGCATTTT.

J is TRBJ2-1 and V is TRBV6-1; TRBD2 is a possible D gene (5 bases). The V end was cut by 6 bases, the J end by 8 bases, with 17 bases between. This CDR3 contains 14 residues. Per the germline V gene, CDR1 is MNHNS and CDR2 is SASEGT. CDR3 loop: CASSPRLGGDEQFF. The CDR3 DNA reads TGTGCCAGCAGCCCTCGCCTAGGAGGCGATGAGCAGTTCTTC.

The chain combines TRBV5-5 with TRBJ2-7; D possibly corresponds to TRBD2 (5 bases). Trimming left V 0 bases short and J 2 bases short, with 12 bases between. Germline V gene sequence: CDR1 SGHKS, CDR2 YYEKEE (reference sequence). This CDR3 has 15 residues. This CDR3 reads CASSLALGSAYEQYF. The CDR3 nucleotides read TGTGCCAGCAGCTTGGCCTTGGGGAGTGCCTACGAGCAGTACTTC.

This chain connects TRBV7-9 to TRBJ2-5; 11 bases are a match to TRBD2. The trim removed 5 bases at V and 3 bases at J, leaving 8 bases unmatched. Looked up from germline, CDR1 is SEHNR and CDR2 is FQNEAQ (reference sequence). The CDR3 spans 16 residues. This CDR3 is CASSLSSGGFKETQYF. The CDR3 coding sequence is TGTGCCAGCAGCCTGTCTAGCGGGGGGTTTAAAGAGACCCAGTACTTC.

DNA for the CDR3: TGTGCCAGCAGTGACGGACTAGCAGACACAGATACGCAGTATTTT. Translated: CASSDGLADTDTQYF. The chain joins TRBV6-1 to TRBJ2-3; 8 nucleotides match TRBD2. CDR1 and CDR2 from the germline V gene are MNHNS and SASEGT. V shed 3 bases and J 2 bases; nucleotides not matched to a gene: 4. The CDR3 has 15 residues.

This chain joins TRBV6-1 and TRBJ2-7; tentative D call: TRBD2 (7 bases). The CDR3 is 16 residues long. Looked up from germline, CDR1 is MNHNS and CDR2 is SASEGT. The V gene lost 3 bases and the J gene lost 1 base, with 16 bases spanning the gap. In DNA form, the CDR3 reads TGTGCCAGCAGTGAGTTGGGGCGGGGGCCTTCCTACGAGCAGTACTTC. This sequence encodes CASSELGRGPSYEQYF.

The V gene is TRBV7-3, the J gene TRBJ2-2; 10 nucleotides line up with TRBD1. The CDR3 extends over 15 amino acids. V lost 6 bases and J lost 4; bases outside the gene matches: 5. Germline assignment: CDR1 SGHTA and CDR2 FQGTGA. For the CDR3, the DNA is TGTGCCAGCAGGACAAGGACAGGGGGCACCGGGGAGCTGTTTTTT. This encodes CASRTRTGGTGELFF.